One sample yielded the 11 T cell receptor beta chains listed below, sequenced in a study of blood T cell repertoires in COVID-19. Sequencing used immunoSEQ multiplex PCR; TCRdb keeps in-frame clones, though not all of them. The profile shows roughly 190,000 clones, approximately 84% of them singletons. The specimen was PBMCs or T cells enriched from blood (not recorded which). All receptors come from a woman under 40 who had recovered from COVID-19.

V usage is TRBV9 and J usage is TRBJ2-2; D remains unclear. Germline-derived CDR1 and CDR2 are SGDLS and YYNGEE. This CDR3 region has 15 residues. The V gene lost 1 base and the J gene lost 0 bases, with 7 bases spanning the gap. The CDR3 DNA is TGTGCCAGCAGCGTATACGGTTCGAACACCGGGGAGCTGTTTTTT. Translating gives CASSVYGSNTGELFF.

The V gene is TRBV12-3 or TRBV12-4, the J gene TRBJ2-5; no definite D call. The CDR3 contains 13 residues. Trimming left V 6 bases short and J 2 bases short, with 10 bases between. The CDR3 nucleotides read TGTGCCAGCAGCGAGAACTTACAAGAGACCCAGTACTTC. This translates into CASSENLQETQYF.

V and J are TRBV6-5 and TRBJ1-3; D is ambiguous. Germline CDR1 reads MNHEY; CDR2 reads SVGAGI. Trimming removed 0 bases at V and 3 bases at J, with 9 bases between. This CDR3 is 15 amino acids long. The DNA for the CDR3 is TGTGCCAGCAGTTACTCCGGGTCGCTTGGAAACACCATATATTTT. Residues: CASSYSGSLGNTIYF.

The chain couples TRBV18 to TRBJ1-2; tentative D call: TRBD1 (5 bases). This CDR3 spans 14 amino acids. Germline lookup yields CDR1 KGHSH and CDR2 LQKENI. Trimming left V 3 bases short and J 2 bases short, with 10 bases between. For the CDR3, the DNA is TGTGCCAGCTCACCTAAGGAGGGGAACTATGGCTACACCTTC. It specifies CASSPKEGNYGYTF.

The chain uses TRBV3-1 (or the pseudogene TRBV3-2) and TRBJ2-7, with 8 nucleotides matching TRBD2. This CDR3 is built from 16 residues. Germline CDR1 reads LGHDT; CDR2 reads YNNKEL (reference sequence). With 7 bases clipped from V and 2 bases from J, the junction kept 13 bases outside the gene matches. The CDR3 nucleotides are TGTGCCAGCACCCGGGGAGCGGGAGCAGGGACCTACGAGCAGTACTTC. Its protein is CASTRGAGAGTYEQYF.

The chain has TRBV6-1 and TRBJ1-4; D gene ambiguous. Trimming removed 2 bases at V and 10 bases at J, with 11 bases between. The CDR3 has 13 amino acids. Germline-derived CDR1 and CDR2 are MNHNS and SASEGT. The DNA for the CDR3 is TGTGCCAGCAGTGAAACTACCATCGGAAAACTGTTTTTT. Translation: CASSETTIGKLFF.

This chain uses TRBV3-1 (or the pseudogene TRBV3-2) with TRBJ1-2; 9 positions agree with TRBD1. Per the germline V gene, CDR1 is LGHDT and CDR2 is YNNKEL (reference sequence). V lost 1 base to trimming and J lost 7 bases; unmatched junction nucleotides: 7. The CDR3 is 15 residues long. The chain's CDR3 is CASSQGGQGVGGYTF. The CDR3 nucleotides are TGTGCCAGCAGCCAAGGGGGACAGGGAGTGGGTGGCTACACCTTC.

The rearrangement joins TRBV28 to TRBJ1-5; possibly TRBD1 for D (6 bases). CDR3 length equals 14 residues. Trimming took 3 bases from V and 9 from J, leaving 15 bases between them. The V gene's germline CDR1 is MDHEN and CDR2 SYDVKM. The DNA of the CDR3 is TGTGCCAGCAGTTTTCCGACAGGCCACCGGCCCCAGCATTTT. Residues: CASSFPTGHRPQHF.

The chain is built from TRBV24-1 and TRBJ2-3; D perhaps matches TRBD1 (5 bases). This CDR3 is 16 amino acids long. V was shortened by 3 bases and J by 0 bases, with 12 bases between the two germline ends. The V gene's germline CDR1 is KGHDR and CDR2 SFDVKD. DNA of the CDR3: TGTGCCACCAGTGATCCAGGGAACCTTAGCACAGATACGCAGTATTTT. It encodes CATSDPGNLSTDTQYF.

The chain is built from TRBV3-1 (or the pseudogene TRBV3-2) and TRBJ2-7; possible D gene TRBD2, 5 bases. Germline V gene sequence: CDR1 LGHDT, CDR2 YNNKEL (reference sequence). The CDR3 has 15 residues. The V and J ends lost 4 bases and 1 base respectively, with 14 bases between them. CDR3 in DNA: TGTGCCAGCAGCCCGACTAAAAGGCGGTCCTACGAGCAGTACTTC. Its translation is CASSPTKRRSYEQYF.

The rearrangement uses TRBV7-9 and TRBJ2-1; TRBD2 agrees at 9 bases. Germline-derived CDR1 and CDR2 are SEHNR and FQNEAQ (reference sequence). J gave up 7 bases and V 7 bases, and 11 bases lay outside the gene matches. CDR3 size: 15 residues. The CDR3 region has the DNA TGTGCCAGCACCCCTATGGGACTAGCAGGGAATGAGCAGTTCTTC. Its protein is CASTPMGLAGNEQFF. Drawing the rest from reference TRBV7-9 and TRBJ2-1, the complete variable domain is DTGVSQNPRHKITKRGQNVTFRCDPISEHNRLYWYRQTLGQGPEFLTYFQNEAQLEKSRLLSDRFSAERPKGSFSTLEIQRTEQGDSAMYLCASTPMGLAGNEQFFGPGTRLTVL.